What follows are 32 T cell receptor beta chains derived from one specimen sequenced in a study of Ad26.COV2.S vaccination and SARS-CoV-2 variants. The sample's treatment: roughly 18 received Ad26.COV2.S at low or high dose, single or two shots; roughly five received placebo; per-sample allocation not given. Sampling occurred on day 63 after the first vaccine or placebo injection. The repertoire was sequenced with immunoSEQ multiplex PCR; TCRdb's copy has only in-frame clones and lacks some. The sample has about 370,000 clones; around 91% are singletons. This material consisted of peripheral blood, taken in a trial of Ad26.COV2.S vaccine versus placebo. The source of these receptors is a person between 18 and 65 years old who received the Ad26.COV2.S COVID-19 vaccine or a placebo.

The rearrangement uses TRBV30 and TRBJ1-1; unclear D gene. The V gene lost 2 bases and the J gene lost 0 bases, with 7 bases spanning the gap. Germline CDR1 is GTSNPN and CDR2 is SVGIG (reference sequence). The CDR3 covers 13 residues. CDR3 in amino acids: CAWSMEVNTEAFF. DNA of the CDR3: TGTGCCTGGAGTATGGAGGTGAACACTGAAGCTTTCTTT.

This chain links TRBV6-6 with TRBJ2-5, with D unclear. Trimming stripped 0 bases from V and 5 bases from J, with 1 base between. CDR3 size: 11 residues. CDR1 and CDR2 from the germline V gene are MNHNY and SVGAGI (reference sequence). The CDR3 region is CASSYSETQYF. The CDR3 DNA follows: TGTGCCAGCAGTTACTCGGAGACCCAGTACTTC.

V usage is TRBV7-3 and J usage is TRBJ2-7; TRBD1 might be the D (5 bases). This CDR3 region has 13 residues. Trimming shortened V by 3 bases and J by 6 bases, and 12 bases separated the two germline ends. CDR1 is SGHTA and CDR2 is FQGTGA in the germline V gene. The CDR3 sequence: CASSLTQGLEQYF. In nucleotides, the CDR3 is TGTGCCAGCAGCTTGACCCAGGGTCTCGAGCAGTACTTC.

This chain links TRBV24-1 with TRBJ2-1; 11 positions agree with TRBD2. This CDR3 comprises 19 residues. With 5 bases clipped from V and 5 bases from J, the junction kept 16 bases outside the gene matches. In germline, CDR1 is KGHDR, CDR2 SFDVKD. This CDR3 is CATSGSTYGGLAANNEQFF. The CDR3 DNA reads as TGTGCCACCAGTGGATCCACCTATGGGGGACTAGCGGCCAACAATGAGCAGTTCTTC.

The CDR3 sequence is CAISKERVDYEQYF. CDR3 nucleotide sequence: TGTGCCATCAGCAAAGAGAGGGTGGACTACGAGCAGTACTTC. The chain recombines TRBV10-3 with TRBJ2-7; the D gene is possibly TRBD2 (5 bases). V was trimmed by 6 bases and J by 3 bases, leaving 15 bases between them. This CDR3 region has 14 residues. Germline-derived CDR1 and CDR2 are ENHRY and SYGVKD.

The chain couples TRBV2 to TRBJ2-7, with TRBD2 matching 7 bases. This CDR3 comprises 11 residues. Germline values: CDR1 SNHLY, CDR2 FYNNEI. The ends lost 4 bases at V and 12 bases at J; junction bases unmatched: 6. CDR3 in DNA: TGTGCCAGCAGTGGCAGCGGGGCGATGTACTTC. It encodes CASSGSGAMYF.

Written as DNA, the CDR3 is TGTGCCAGCAGCTGGGGACAGGCGAGCTCCTACGAGCAGTACTTC. Translated: CASSWGQASSYEQYF. J is TRBJ2-7 and V is TRBV5-4, with 8 bases aligning to TRBD1. The CDR3 is 15 residues long. V shed 3 bases, J shed 0 bases, and the junction held 5 bases outside the gene matches. Germline loops: CDR1 SGHNT, CDR2 YYREEE (reference sequence).

The chain uses TRBV6-1 and TRBJ1-6; unclear D gene. Trimming took off 3 bases at V and 7 bases at J, with 10 bases between the two ends. The CDR3 is made up of 14 amino acids. Germline loops: CDR1 MNHNS, CDR2 SASEGT. DNA of the CDR3: TGTGCCAGCAGTGAGGAGGGTCCCAATTCACCCCTCCACTTT. It translates to CASSEEGPNSPLHF.

The J gene is TRBJ2-6, the V gene TRBV7-2; possible D gene TRBD1, 5 bases. CDR1 SGHTA and CDR2 FQGNSA come from the germline V gene. V shed 6 bases and J shed 0 bases, with 9 bases lying between them. This CDR3 comprises 15 residues. CDR3 bases: TGTGCCAGCAGTCAACAGGCCTCTGGGGCCAACGTCCTGACTTTC. Encoded protein: CASSQQASGANVLTF.

This rearrangement joins TRBV7-6 to TRBJ2-1, with D possibly TRBD2 on 6 matching bases. The CDR3 sequence is 16 residues long. V was cut by 5 bases and J by 4 bases, with 18 bases left in between. In germline, CDR1 is SGHVS, CDR2 FNYEAQ. CDR3 DNA: TGTGCCAGCAGCCCGACAGTGGCTAGCGATTACAATGAGCAGTTCTTC. This sequence encodes CASSPTVASDYNEQFF.

The chain employs TRBV18 and TRBJ2-7; D is ambiguous. The CDR3 contains 16 residues. The V and J ends lost 0 bases and 1 base respectively, with 13 bases between them. From germline, CDR1 is KGHSH and CDR2 LQKENI. The CDR3: CASSPPGLADSYEQYF. As DNA, the CDR3 is TGTGCCAGCTCACCACCTGGCTTGGCGGATTCCTACGAGCAGTACTTC.

The chain couples TRBV5-1 to TRBJ2-2; no clear D. The V and J ends lost 4 bases and 6 bases respectively, with 13 bases between them. The CDR3 is 14 amino acids. In germline, CDR1 is SGHRS, CDR2 YFSETQ. CDR3 bases: TGCGCCAGCAGCACAACTCCCTGGGCCGGGGAGCTGTTTTTT. Encoded protein: CASSTTPWAGELFF.

The chain couples TRBV7-8 to TRBJ2-7, with D possibly being TRBD2 (5 bases). This CDR3 is built from 12 residues. The V gene's germline CDR1 is SGHVS and CDR2 FQNEAQ. The V gene lost 2 bases and the J gene lost 6 bases, with 8 bases spanning the gap. This CDR3 is CASSLPRGEQYF. As DNA, the CDR3 is TGTGCCAGCAGCTTACCCCGGGGCGAGCAGTACTTC. Drawing the rest from reference TRBV7-8 and TRBJ2-7, the complete variable domain is GAGVSQSPRYKVAKRGQDVALRCDPISGHVSLFWYQQALGQGPEFLTYFQNEAQLDKSGLPSDRFFAERPEGSVSTLKIQRTQQEDSAVYLCASSLPRGEQYFGPGTRLTVT.

The rearrangement links TRBV4-2 to TRBJ1-1; 7 bases fit TRBD1. CDR3 length equals 14 residues. V shed 4 bases, J shed 8 bases, and the junction held 10 bases outside the gene matches. CDR1 and CDR2 (germline): LGHNA, YNFKEQ. CDR3 coding DNA: TGTGCCAGCAGCCCCCCTGACAGGGAGGGCGAAGCTTTCTTT. This encodes CASSPPDREGEAFF.

The V and J genes are TRBV5-5 and TRBJ2-2; 9 bases agree with TRBD1. The V segment lost 4 bases and the J segment 3 bases; nucleotides outside the gene matches: 4. CDR3 size: 15 residues. From germline, CDR1 is SGHKS and CDR2 YYEKEE (reference sequence). CDR3 protein: CASSLGTGYTGELFF. CDR3 sequence (DNA): TGTGCCAGCAGCCTCGGGACAGGGTACACCGGGGAGCTGTTTTTT.

The V and J genes are TRBV6-2 or TRBV6-3 and TRBJ2-7; D is possibly TRBD2 (6 bases). The CDR3 runs 15 residues. Germline V CDR1 and CDR2: MNHEY, SVGEGT. Trimming stripped 6 bases from V and 1 base from J, with 16 bases between. The CDR3 coding sequence is TGTGCCAGCAGCAGGGACTTCACTTCGTCCTACGAGCAGTACTTC. Amino acid sequence: CASSRDFTSSYEQYF.

V is TRBV10-1 and J is TRBJ2-3, with no clear D. Germline assignment: CDR1 WNHNN and CDR2 SYGVQD (reference sequence). The V and J ends lost 6 bases and 6 bases respectively, with 19 bases between them. The CDR3 extends over 15 amino acids. CDR3 region: CASSLDPSPGDTQYF. In DNA, the CDR3 is TGCGCCAGCAGCTTGGATCCTTCCCCGGGTGATACGCAGTATTTT.

This chain connects TRBV5-1 to TRBJ2-3, with a possible D match to TRBD2 (5 bases). Germline V gene sequence: CDR1 SGHRS, CDR2 YFSETQ. V was pared by 4 bases and J by 2 bases, with 14 bases between. This CDR3 is built from 15 residues. CDR3 sequence (DNA): TGCGCCAGCAGCACCCCTCCCGGGAACACAGATACGCAGTATTTT. Its translation: CASSTPPGNTDTQYF.

The chain uses TRBV10-3 and TRBJ2-2; weak D call: TRBD2 (6 bases). The germline V gene encodes CDR1 ENHRY and CDR2 SYGVKD. V gave up 2 bases and J gave up 4 bases, with 11 bases separating them. This CDR3 has 15 amino acids. The CDR3 region has the DNA TGTGCCATCAGTGAGCACGGGAGTTCCACCGGGGAGCTGTTTTTT. Protein product: CAISEHGSSTGELFF.

The chain links TRBV24-1 to TRBJ1-1; the D gene is possibly TRBD1 (5 bases). Germline assignment: CDR1 KGHDR and CDR2 SFDVKD. The CDR3 has 13 amino acids. Trimming took 4 bases from V and 10 from J, leaving 15 bases between them. Here the CDR3 DNA reads TGTGCCACCAGTGAACACGGGACGATTGGAGCTTTCTTT. As protein: CATSEHGTIGAFF.

The rearrangement links TRBV28 to TRBJ2-7; D remains unclear. Trimming removed 5 bases from V and 2 bases from J, with 19 bases in between. CDR1 is MDHEN and CDR2 is SYDVKM in the germline V gene. The CDR3 spans 16 residues. As DNA, the CDR3 is TGTGCCAGCAGTAGCCCGGTCGCCCTCCCACCCTACGAGCAGTACTTC. Protein sequence: CASSSPVALPPYEQYF.

This rearrangement joins TRBV30 to TRBJ1-1; D is perhaps TRBD1 (6 bases). Trimming stripped 0 bases from V and 6 bases from J, with 11 bases between. CDR1 is GTSNPN, CDR2 SVGIG, per germline (reference sequence). The CDR3 runs to 13 residues. CDR3: CAWSVHRVSEAFF. Here the CDR3 DNA reads TGTGCCTGGAGTGTACACAGGGTATCTGAAGCTTTCTTT. The variable domain in full, with the rest retrieved from reference TRBV30 and TRBJ1-1, is SQTIHQWPATLVQPVGSPLSLECTVEGTSNPNLYWYRQAAGRGLQLLFYSVGIGQISSEVPQNLSASRPQDRQFILSSKKLLLSDSGFYLCAWSVHRVSEAFFGQGTRLTVV.

The rearrangement joins TRBV5-1 to TRBJ2-5; no clear D gene. CDR1 SGHRS and CDR2 YFSETQ come from the germline V gene. V shed 4 bases and J shed 5 bases, with 15 bases lying between them. This CDR3 is built from 14 residues. CDR3 region: CASSLPASHETQYF. Written as DNA, the CDR3 is TGCGCCAGCAGCCTTCCAGCCAGCCACGAGACCCAGTACTTC. Supplemented by reference TRBV5-1 and TRBJ2-5, the full variable domain reads KAGVTQTPRYLIKTRGQQVTLSCSPISGHRSVSWYQQTPGQGLQFLFEYFSETQRNKGNFPGRFSGRQFSNSRSEMNVSTLELGDSALYLCASSLPASHETQYFGPGTRLLVL.

V is TRBV2 and J is TRBJ2-1; 11 bases agree with TRBD2. J was trimmed by 2 bases and V by 5 bases; bases with no gene match: 2. Germline V gene sequence: CDR1 SNHLY, CDR2 FYNNEI. The CDR3 sequence is 15 residues long. The CDR3 DNA follows: TGTGCCAGCAGTTTAGCGGGAGGGCCCTACAATGAGCAGTTCTTC. Translating gives CASSLAGGPYNEQFF. Using reference TRBV2 and TRBJ2-1 for the parts outside the CDR3, the full variable domain is EPEVTQTPSHQVTQMGQEVILRCVPISNHLYFYWYRQILGQKVEFLVSFYNNEISEKSEIFDDQFSVERPDGSNFTLKIRSTKLEDSAMYFCASSLAGGPYNEQFFGPGTRLTVL.

This clone was detected only once. The gene calls are TRBV10-3 and TRBJ2-5, with D perhaps given as TRBD1 or TRBD2 (5 bases each). The ends were cut back, 2 bases at V and 5 bases at J, with 18 bases in the middle. CDR3 length: 16 residues. Germline CDR1 and CDR2: ENHRY and SYGVKD. The CDR3 bases are TGTGCCATCAGTGAGCAGGGTCCGGGACCACTGGAGACCCAGTACTTC. Its protein product is CAISEQGPGPLETQYF.

This chain links TRBV11-2 with TRBJ2-7; 11 bases map to TRBD2. CDR1 SGHAT and CDR2 FQNNGV come from the germline V gene. After removal of 5 bases from V and 2 bases from J, the junction contained 5 bases not matched to a gene. This CDR3 comprises 15 residues. For the CDR3, the DNA is TGTGCCAGCAGCCTCGGGACTAGCGGACCCTACGAGCAGTACTTC. It codes for CASSLGTSGPYEQYF. The whole variable domain, remainder taken from reference TRBV11-2 and TRBJ2-7, is EAGVAQSPRYKIIEKRQSVAFWCNPISGHATLYWYQQILGQGPKLLIQFQNNGVVDDSQLPKDRFSAERLKGVDSTLKIQPAKLEDSAVYLCASSLGTSGPYEQYFGPGTRLTVT.

This clone was found a few times. J is TRBJ2-5 and V is TRBV6-2 or TRBV6-3; D remains unclear. With 5 bases removed from V and 3 bases from J, the gap between germline ends came to 10 bases. Germline CDR1 reads MNHEY; CDR2 reads SVGEGT. CDR3 length equals 13 residues. The CDR3 loop is CASSLWGKETQYF. CDR3 nucleotide sequence: TGTGCCAGCAGTCTCTGGGGAAAAGAGACCCAGTACTTC.

The genes are TRBV28 and TRBJ1-1; D is uncertain. This CDR3 comprises 12 residues. Germline V gene lookup returns CDR1 MDHEN and CDR2 SYDVKM. V dropped 8 bases and J dropped 2 bases, with 9 bases sitting between them. CDR3 coding DNA: TGTGCCAGCGGCCCGCAAAACACTGAAGCTTTCTTT. It is translated as CASGPQNTEAFF.

This clone was observed a single time. The gene calls are TRBV7-2 and TRBJ2-7; no firm D call. The CDR3 spans 15 residues. CDR1 SGHTA and CDR2 FQGNSA come from the germline V gene. Trimming took off 0 bases at V and 7 bases at J, with 16 bases between the two ends. In DNA form, the CDR3 reads TGTGCCAGCAGCTTAGCGCCGGCCGTGTCAATTGAGCAGTACTTC. Its protein is CASSLAPAVSIEQYF. Looking up the rest from reference TRBV7-2 and TRBJ2-7 gives the full variable domain: GAGVSQSPSNKVTEKGKDVELRCDPISGHTALYWYRQSLGQGLEFLIYFQGNSAPDKSGLPSDRFSAERTGGSVSTLTIQRTQQEDSAVYLCASSLAPAVSIEQYFGPGTRLTVT.

This clone has a single count. The V call is TRBV3-1 (or the pseudogene TRBV3-2), the J call TRBJ1-1; D may be TRBD1 (6 bases). The CDR3 length is 14 residues. From germline, CDR1 is LGHDT and CDR2 YNNKEL (reference sequence). V lost 4 bases and J 2 bases, leaving 11 bases between the germline ends. In DNA form, the CDR3 reads TGTGCCAGCAGCCTCCAACAGGGAAACACTGAAGCTTTCTTT. Protein product: CASSLQQGNTEAFF.

The chain uses TRBV10-3 and TRBJ1-2; D is undetermined. Per germline, CDR1 ENHRY and CDR2 SYGVKD. Trimming shortened V by 3 bases and J by 3 bases, and 8 bases separated the two germline ends. The CDR3 runs to 13 residues. The CDR3 nucleotides read TGTGCCATCAGTGAAATCGAAGACTATGGCTACACCTTC. It is translated as CAISEIEDYGYTF.

V and J are TRBV24-1 and TRBJ2-2, with D hard to call. Trimming left V 3 bases short and J 1 base short, with 14 bases between. CDR1 and CDR2 from the germline V gene are KGHDR and SFDVKD. The CDR3 spans 17 residues. Here the CDR3 reads CATSDSRVTRNTGELFF. CDR3 bases: TGTGCCACCAGTGATAGTAGGGTGACAAGGAACACCGGGGAGCTGTTTTTT.